The rows below give T cell receptor beta chains drawn from one sample of a study of cytomegalovirus exposure and HLA in healthy donors. Using immunoSEQ multiplex PCR, the repertoire was profiled, and TCRdb retains in-frame clones only, with some absent. The data show roughly 150,000 clones, roughly 70% seen once. Sequenced material: PBMCs. The receptor set was obtained from a woman aged 50 to 65 in good health and CMV-seropositive. Both conserved end residues are part of each CDR3. D genes are given only for firm matches. Clone size is not always given. Where it is, it says once, few, many or a class for expanded clones.

V	D	J	length	size	CDR3	DNA
TRBV5-1	TRBD1	TRBJ1-4	14	NA	CASSLWDRNEKLFF	TGCGCCAGCAGCTTGTGGGACAGAAATGAAAAACTGTTTTTT
TRBV5-5	NA	TRBJ1-4	15	NA	CASSSEQGGREKLFF	TGTGCCAGCAGCTCTGAACAGGGAGGGAGAGAAAAACTGTTTTTT
TRBV2	TRBD1	TRBJ2-3	16	NA	CASRGDRSQHTDTQYF	TGTGCCAGCAGGGGGGACAGGTCCCAGCACACAGATACGCAGTATTTT
TRBV7-8	TRBD1	TRBJ2-7	14	NA	CASSGRQGAGEQYF	TGTGCCAGCAGCGGCCGACAGGGGGCGGGCGAGCAGTACTTC
TRBV7-3	NA	TRBJ1-1	14	NA	CASSLLGASTEAFF	TGTGCCAGCAGCTTATTGGGGGCTAGCACTGAAGCTTTCTTT
TRBV6-1	NA	TRBJ1-5	15	NA	CASSDITWAYQPQHF	TGTGCCAGCAGTGATATCACCTGGGCTTATCAGCCCCAGCATTTT
TRBV19	NA	TRBJ2-3	15	NA	CASKGIYLNTDTQYF	TGTGCCAGTAAGGGGATATACCTTAACACAGATACGCAGTATTTT
TRBV29-1	NA	TRBJ1-1	10	NA	CSGTTVEAFF	TGCAGCGGAACAACAGTTGAAGCTTTCTTT
TRBV7-2	NA	TRBJ1-1	14	once	CASTIGGLNTEAFF	TGTGCCAGCACCATCGGGGGACTCAACACTGAAGCTTTCTTT
TRBV5-1	NA	TRBJ2-7	15	NA	CASSQGTNRGYEQYF	TGCGCCAGCAGCCAAGGGACAAACCGGGGCTACGAGCAGTACTTC
TRBV29-1	TRBD1	TRBJ2-5	12	NA	CSVVTGEETQYF	TGCAGCGTTGTAACAGGGGAAGAGACCCAGTACTTC